The 20 T cell receptor beta chains below were found in one sample sequenced in a study of T cell responses to AZD1222 COVID-19 vaccine listed by TCRdb under 2021. The sample's time point label, in plain terms: about 28 days (+/-7) after the second vaccine dose. The receptor library was made with the immunoSEQ multiplex PCR assay. Entries here come from immuneACCESS through TCRdb and include only in-frame sequences with V and J called. Some clones fail to appear in such tables; in the studies checked, an unresolved V gene covers under half of the shortfall, and the cause of the remainder is unknown. This sample is represented by roughly 200,000 clones; about 89% of them were singletons. The ten top clones hold about 1.7% of the sample. Sample: peripheral blood, taken 28 days after the second AZD1222 dose. The receptors derive from an adult who received the AZD1222 COVID-19 vaccine.

The genes are TRBV5-1 and TRBJ2-2; D perhaps matches TRBD1 (6 bases). CDR3 length equals 15 residues. Germline CDR1 reads SGHRS; CDR2 reads YFSETQ. V lost 3 bases and J 6 bases, leaving 15 bases between the germline ends. The CDR3 is CASSSGQTTSGELFF. The DNA for the CDR3 is TGCGCCAGCAGCTCTGGACAGACGACCTCCGGGGAGCTGTTTTTT.

This chain uses TRBV9 with TRBJ1-1; D is undetermined. CDR3 size: 13 residues. The V gene lost 2 bases and the J gene lost 1 base, with 6 bases spanning the gap. In germline, CDR1 is SGDLS, CDR2 YYNGEE. The DNA for the CDR3 is TGTGCCAGCAGCGTTATGCCGAACACTGAAGCTTTCTTT. Translating it yields CASSVMPNTEAFF. Combining the CDR3 with reference TRBV9 and TRBJ1-1 gives the whole variable domain DSGVTQTPKHLITATGQRVTLRCSPRSGDLSVYWYQQSLDQGLQFLIQYYNGEERAKGNILERFSAQQFPDLHSELNLSSLELGDSALYFCASSVMPNTEAFFGQGTRLTVV.

V gene TRBV6-1 combines with J gene TRBJ1-2; D is possibly TRBD1 (6 bases). The germline V gene has CDR1 MNHNS and CDR2 SASEGT. The V end lost 3 bases, the J end lost 8 bases, and 13 bases lay between the germline ends. The CDR3 length is 13 residues. As DNA, the CDR3 is TGTGCCAGCAGTGAGTTACAGGGAAGGGGCTACACCTTC. Its protein is CASSELQGRGYTF.

This chain joins TRBV5-1 and TRBJ1-4, with TRBD1 matching over 10 bases. Germline assignment: CDR1 SGHRS and CDR2 YFSETQ. This CDR3 contains 16 residues. V shed 3 bases and J 5 bases; nucleotides not matched to a gene: 7. In nucleotides, the CDR3 is TGCGCCAGCAGCTCCGGGACAGGGGCGAGGAATGAAAAACTGTTTTTT. Translated, it gives CASSSGTGARNEKLFF.

The V gene is TRBV5-6, the J gene TRBJ1-2; D not certain. V shed 1 base and J shed 6 bases, with 10 bases lying between them. Germline lookup yields CDR1 SGHDT and CDR2 YYEEEE. The CDR3 has 13 residues. The CDR3 coding sequence is TGTGCCAGCAGCTTGAGGCAAGTTGATGGCTACACCTTC. Translated, it gives CASSLRQVDGYTF. The entire variable domain, with the rest obtained from reference TRBV5-6 and TRBJ1-2, is as follows: DAGVTQSPTHLIKTRGQQVTLRCSPKSGHDTVSWYQQALGQGPQFIFQYYEEEERQRGNFPDRFSGHQFPNYSSELNVNALLLGDSALYLCASSLRQVDGYTFGSGTRLTVV.

The V call is TRBV5-1, the J call TRBJ2-6; no clear D. V lost 1 base to trimming and J lost 0 bases, with 14 bases between them. The V gene's germline CDR1 is SGHRS and CDR2 YFSETQ. The CDR3 extends over 18 amino acids. The CDR3 coding sequence is TGCGCCAGCAGCTTGTCGGCCAGTTTTAGCTCTGGGGCCAACGTCCTGACTTTC. Its protein product is CASSLSASFSSGANVLTF.

This chain uses TRBV18 with TRBJ1-3; D gene uncertain. The CDR3 has 13 amino acids. CDR1 is KGHSH and CDR2 is LQKENI in the germline V gene. V was cut by 3 bases and J by 0 bases, with 3 bases left in between. CDR3 coding DNA: TGTGCCAGCTCACCGGTCTCTGGAAACACCATATATTTT. It encodes CASSPVSGNTIYF.

The DNA of the CDR3 is TGCAGTGCTAGTACTAGCGGGACTGTCTACGAGCAGTACTTC. This codes for CSASTSGTVYEQYF. The chain combines TRBV20-1 with TRBJ2-7, with 10 bases aligning to TRBD2. The V gene end was trimmed by 3 bases and the J gene end by 3 bases; junction bases not matched to a gene: 5. The CDR3 has 14 residues. CDR1 is DFQATT and CDR2 is SNEGSKA in the germline V gene (reference sequence).

The rearrangement uses TRBV19 and TRBJ1-4, with D tentatively TRBD1 (6 bases). The germline V gene encodes CDR1 LNHDA and CDR2 SQIVND (reference sequence). The V gene lost 4 bases and the J gene lost 7 bases, with 19 bases spanning the gap. The CDR3 covers 16 residues. Written as DNA, the CDR3 is TGTGCCAGTAGTAGACGACAGGCCGCGGGGGGTGAAAAACTGTTTTTT. Its protein product is CASSRRQAAGGEKLFF. The whole variable domain, filled in from reference TRBV19 and TRBJ1-4, reads DGGITQSPKYLFRKEGQNVTLSCEQNLNHDAMYWYRQDPGQGLRLIYYSQIVNDFQKGDIAEGYSVSREKKESFPLTVTSAQKNPTAFYLCASSRRQAAGGEKLFFGSGTQLSVL.

This clone has a count of ten or more. This chain links TRBV19 with TRBJ2-7; 8 bases line up with TRBD1. The V segment lost 4 bases and the J segment 2 bases; nucleotides outside the gene matches: 7. CDR3 length: 15 residues. Germline values: CDR1 LNHDA, CDR2 SQIVND (reference sequence). CDR3 amino acids: CASSTRTGIPYEQYF. DNA of the CDR3: TGTGCCAGTAGTACCCGGACAGGGATTCCCTACGAGCAGTACTTC. Complete variable domain (other parts from reference TRBV19 and TRBJ2-7): DGGITQSPKYLFRKEGQNVTLSCEQNLNHDAMYWYRQDPGQGLRLIYYSQIVNDFQKGDIAEGYSVSREKKESFPLTVTSAQKNPTAFYLCASSTRTGIPYEQYFGPGTRLTVT.

Concerning this clone: Additional DNA sequences in this sample encode the identical CDR3. The V call is TRBV20-1, the J call TRBJ1-1; D not resolved. Trimming cost V 3 bases and J 1 base, with 3 bases left between them. Per germline, CDR1 DFQATT and CDR2 SNEGSKA (reference sequence). The CDR3 has 11 amino acids. The CDR3 DNA reads TGCAGTGCTAGTAGGAACACTGAAGCTTTCTTT. Translation: CSASRNTEAFF.

This chain joins TRBV5-1 and TRBJ1-2; the D is unclear. Germline CDR1 reads SGHRS; CDR2 reads YFSETQ. There are 13 residues in the CDR3. Deletions cut 1 base from V and 2 bases from J, with 6 bases between. CDR3: CASSLSGNYGYTF. DNA of the CDR3: TGCGCCAGCAGCTTGTCAGGCAACTATGGCTACACCTTC. The full variable domain, its missing parts supplied by reference TRBV5-1 and TRBJ1-2, is KAGVTQTPRYLIKTRGQQVTLSCSPISGHRSVSWYQQTPGQGLQFLFEYFSETQRNKGNFPGRFSGRQFSNSRSEMNVSTLELGDSALYLCASSLSGNYGYTFGSGTRLTVV.

This clone was found once. The CDR3 reads CASSINPHDHSNQPQHF. The DNA for the CDR3 is TGTGCCAGTAGTATTAACCCGCACGATCATAGCAATCAGCCCCAGCATTTT. The chain combines TRBV19 with TRBJ1-5; D gene unclear. The V end was cut by 3 bases, the J end by 0 bases, with 15 bases between. This CDR3 region has 17 residues. Germline values: CDR1 LNHDA, CDR2 SQIVND (reference sequence).

The chain is built from TRBV30 and TRBJ1-1, with 7 bases matching TRBD1. The CDR3 runs 14 residues. Germline V CDR1 and CDR2: GTSNPN, SVGIG (reference sequence). Trimming removed 5 bases from V and 2 bases from J; junction bases left unmatched: 8. CDR3 DNA sequence: TGTGCCTGGCGACCGGGACAGATAAACACTGAAGCTTTCTTT. Residues: CAWRPGQINTEAFF.

The J gene is TRBJ1-1, the V gene TRBV30; 9 nucleotides match TRBD1. The germline V gene encodes CDR1 GTSNPN and CDR2 SVGIG (reference sequence). Losses at the gene ends were 3 bases for V and 1 base for J; bases not matched to a gene: 6. The CDR3 is made up of 15 amino acids. CDR3 DNA sequence: TGTGCCTGGAGCACAGGGGGCGCGGGGAACACTGAAGCTTTCTTT. Its protein product is CAWSTGGAGNTEAFF.

The rearrangement joins TRBV12-3 or TRBV12-4 to TRBJ1-2; no definite D call. This CDR3 contains 13 residues. Trimming shortened V by 1 base and J by 4 bases, and 7 bases separated the two germline ends. The CDR3 is CASSLGRFYGYTF. Written as DNA, the CDR3 is TGTGCCAGCAGTTTAGGGCGGTTCTATGGCTACACCTTC.

The CDR3 DNA follows: TGTGCCAGTAGTATATCAAGGGAGCGGGGGGTGGATGGAAACACCATATATTTT. Protein sequence: CASSISRERGVDGNTIYF. The V call is TRBV19, the J call TRBJ1-3; TRBD1 might be the D (5 bases). Germline assignment: CDR1 LNHDA and CDR2 SQIVND (reference sequence). This CDR3 region has 18 residues. Deletions cut 2 bases from V and 3 bases from J, with 20 bases between. Together with reference TRBV19 and TRBJ1-3, the CDR3 gives the full variable domain: DGGITQSPKYLFRKEGQNVTLSCEQNLNHDAMYWYRQDPGQGLRLIYYSQIVNDFQKGDIAEGYSVSREKKESFPLTVTSAQKNPTAFYLCASSISRERGVDGNTIYFGEGSWLTVV.

V and J are TRBV11-2 and TRBJ2-7, with D tentatively TRBD1 (5 bases). Trimming took 5 bases from V and 7 from J, leaving 18 bases between them. This CDR3 has 14 amino acids. Germline V CDR1 and CDR2: SGHAT, FQNNGV. The CDR3 sequence is CASSPSPDNREQYF. CDR3 nucleotide sequence: TGTGCCAGCAGCCCATCACCGGACAATCGGGAGCAGTACTTC.

J is TRBJ1-1 and V is TRBV9; 8 nucleotides line up with TRBD1. This CDR3 is 13 amino acids long. Germline V gene lookup returns CDR1 SGDLS and CDR2 YYNGEE. V shed 3 bases and J 4 bases; nucleotides not matched to a gene: 2. For the CDR3, the DNA is TGTGCCAGCAGCGCTACAGGGGGCACTGAAGCTTTCTTT. Translated: CASSATGGTEAFF. Based on the CDR3 plus reference TRBV9 and TRBJ1-1, the full variable domain is DSGVTQTPKHLITATGQRVTLRCSPRSGDLSVYWYQQSLDQGLQFLIQYYNGEERAKGNILERFSAQQFPDLHSELNLSSLELGDSALYFCASSATGGTEAFFGQGTRLTVV.

The chain carries TRBV7-3 and TRBJ2-6; D is uncertain. The CDR3 spans 14 residues. Looked up from germline, CDR1 is SGHTA and CDR2 is FQGTGA. The V and J ends lost 5 bases and 4 bases respectively, with 9 bases between them. The CDR3 DNA follows: TGTGCCAGCAGCCCTACCGACGGGGCCAACGTCCTGACTTTC. Translated, it gives CASSPTDGANVLTF.